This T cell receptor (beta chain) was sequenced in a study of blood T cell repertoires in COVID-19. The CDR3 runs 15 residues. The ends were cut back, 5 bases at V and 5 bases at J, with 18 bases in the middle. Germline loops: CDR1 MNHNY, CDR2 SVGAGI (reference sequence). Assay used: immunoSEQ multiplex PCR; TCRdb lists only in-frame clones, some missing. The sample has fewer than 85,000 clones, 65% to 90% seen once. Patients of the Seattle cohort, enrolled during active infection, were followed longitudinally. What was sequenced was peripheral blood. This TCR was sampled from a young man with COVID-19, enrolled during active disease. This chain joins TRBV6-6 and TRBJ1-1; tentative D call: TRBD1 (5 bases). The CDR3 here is CASSQAQGAKTEAFF. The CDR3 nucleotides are TGTGCCAGCAGTCAAGCGCAAGGGGCAAAGACTGAAGCTTTCTTT.